A single sample gave rise to the 6 T cell receptor beta chains below, sequenced in a study of T cell responses to AZD1222 COVID-19 vaccine. Data came from immunoSEQ multiplex PCR; TCRdb stores just in-frame clones and leaves some out. The sample lists under 200,000 clones; 90% to 95% were seen once. This specimen was peripheral blood, taken on day 0 of AZD1222 vaccination. The origin of the receptors is an adult in good health.

Here the CDR3 reads CASSPAGNTEAFF. CDR3 in DNA: TGTGCCAGCAGTCCCGCGGGTAACACTGAAGCTTTCTTT. The chain has TRBV6-5 and TRBJ1-1, with unresolved D. CDR1 is MNHEY and CDR2 is SVGAGI in the germline V gene. Trimming pared 5 bases from V and 2 bases from J, leaving 9 bases between. The CDR3 length is 13 residues.

In DNA form, the CDR3 reads TGTGCTAGTGGTCCACAGTCAGACAGGGGGGACATTCAGTACTTC. As protein: CASGPQSDRGDIQYF. This chain links TRBV12-5 with TRBJ2-4, with TRBD1 identical over 9 bases. Germline V CDR1 and CDR2: LGHNT, FRNRAP. The CDR3 is made up of 15 amino acids. The trim removed 5 bases at V and 8 bases at J, leaving 10 bases unmatched.

This chain uses TRBV28 with TRBJ1-5; TRBD1 is a possible D gene (5 bases). The CDR3 is 14 residues long. Germline V CDR1 and CDR2: MDHEN, SYDVKM. V lost 1 base and J lost 4, with 8 bases in between. In DNA form, the CDR3 reads TGTGCCAGCAGTTTATTGACAGCTAATCAGCCCCAGCATTTT. As protein: CASSLLTANQPQHF.

This chain links TRBV27 with TRBJ2-1, with D perhaps TRBD1 or TRBD2 (5 bases each). The CDR3 contains 13 residues. Trimming took 8 bases from V and 6 from J, leaving 14 bases between them. CDR1 MNHEY and CDR2 SMNVEV come from the germline V gene (reference sequence). CDR3 sequence reads: CASRDPGFNEQFF. In nucleotides, the CDR3 is TGTGCCAGCCGGGACCCGGGGTTCAATGAGCAGTTCTTC.

J is TRBJ1-3 and V is TRBV11-2; TRBD1 matches 7 bases. J lost 2 bases, V lost 1 base, and 11 bases had no gene match. The germline V gene encodes CDR1 SGHAT and CDR2 FQNNGV. The CDR3 is 18 residues long. Here the CDR3 DNA reads TGTGCCAGCAGCTTAGGGACCCCCTGGACAGGAACTGGAAACACCATATATTTT. Protein sequence: CASSLGTPWTGTGNTIYF.

This clone was seen just once. This chain connects TRBV5-4 to TRBJ1-2, with TRBD1 identical over 8 bases. With V trimmed by 0 bases and J by 8 bases, 3 bases remained unmatched. This CDR3 is 13 amino acids long. CDR1 SGHNT and CDR2 YYREEE come from the germline V gene (reference sequence). CDR3 sequence (DNA): TGTGCCAGCAGCTTGGAGGCAGGGGGCGGCTACACCTTC. Protein product: CASSLEAGGGYTF. The full variable domain, its missing parts supplied by reference TRBV5-4 and TRBJ1-2, is ETGVTQSPTHLIKTRGQQVTLRCSSQSGHNTVSWYQQALGQGPQFIFQYYREEENGRGNFPPRFSGLQFPNYSSELNVNALELDDSALYLCASSLEAGGGYTFGSGTRLTVV.